The 29 T cell receptor beta chains below all came from one sample that was sequenced in a study of blood T cell repertoires in COVID-19. Repertoires were generated with immunoSEQ multiplex PCR, while TCRdb's copy carries only in-frame clones and drops some. Counted here are about 220,000 clones, 80% to 90% occurring once; the ten biggest clones make up approximately 5.1%. The sample taken for sequencing was peripheral blood. Receptors originate from a woman aged 60 to 75 who had recovered from COVID-19.

V is TRBV5-1 and J is TRBJ2-7; 7 bases align to TRBD2. The germline CDR1 and CDR2 sequences are SGHRS and YFSETQ. The V segment lost 2 bases and the J segment 0 bases; nucleotides outside the gene matches: 11. The CDR3 has 17 residues. DNA for the CDR3: TGCGCCAGCAGCTTAAGGGAATCGGCGGGGGACTCCTACGAGCAGTACTTC. Protein sequence: CASSLRESAGDSYEQYF.

CDR3 sequence: CASSLSRGGGYTF. The CDR3 region has the DNA TGTGCCAGCAGCCTCAGCAGGGGCGGAGGCTACACCTTC. The chain has TRBV27 and TRBJ1-2, with D possibly matching TRBD1 (6 bases). Germline CDR1 reads MNHEY; CDR2 reads SMNVEV (reference sequence). This CDR3 comprises 13 residues. V was cut by 6 bases and J by 8 bases, with 16 bases left in between.

The chain is built from TRBV7-9 and TRBJ2-3; D remains ambiguous. Per the germline V gene, CDR1 is SEHNR and CDR2 is FQNEAQ (reference sequence). The CDR3 runs 14 residues. V was cut by 5 bases and J by 11 bases, with 20 bases left in between. The chain's CDR3 is CASSPPWSLVEQYF. In DNA form, the CDR3 reads TGTGCCAGCAGCCCCCCGTGGTCCCTGGTAGAGCAGTATTTT.

This chain connects TRBV10-3 to TRBJ2-1, with D hard to call. The CDR3 contains 13 residues. The ends were cut back, 0 bases at V and 4 bases at J, with 4 bases in the middle. The germline V gene has CDR1 ENHRY and CDR2 SYGVKD. The CDR3 spells CAISESGYNEQFF. DNA for the CDR3: TGTGCCATCAGTGAGTCCGGGTACAATGAGCAGTTCTTC.

The rearrangement links TRBV11-2 to TRBJ2-7; 12 nucleotides match TRBD2. The CDR3 is made up of 17 amino acids. Germline CDR1 is SGHAT and CDR2 is FQNNGV. V lost 3 bases, J lost 2 bases, and 8 bases stayed unmatched. The CDR3 protein is CASSFHLGLAGTYEQYF. In DNA form, the CDR3 reads TGTGCCAGCAGCTTTCACCTCGGACTAGCGGGGACCTACGAGCAGTACTTC. Using reference TRBV11-2 and TRBJ2-7 for the parts outside the CDR3, the full variable domain is EAGVAQSPRYKIIEKRQSVAFWCNPISGHATLYWYQQILGQGPKLLIQFQNNGVVDDSQLPKDRFSAERLKGVDSTLKIQPAKLEDSAVYLCASSFHLGLAGTYEQYFGPGTRLTVT.

The chain links TRBV3-1 (or the pseudogene TRBV3-2) to TRBJ1-5, with D perhaps matching TRBD1 (5 bases). The CDR3 consists of 15 residues. Per germline, CDR1 LGHDT and CDR2 YNNKEL (reference sequence). The ends were cut back, 8 bases at V and 3 bases at J, with 17 bases in the middle. The CDR3 sequence: CASSGGGYLNQPQHF. The CDR3 DNA is TGTGCCAGCTCCGGCGGGGGGTACCTCAATCAGCCCCAGCATTTT.

This chain joins TRBV6-5 and TRBJ2-5; TRBD1 agrees at 9 bases. The CDR3 is 15 amino acids. The germline V gene encodes CDR1 MNHEY and CDR2 SVGAGI. Trimming took 5 bases from V and 5 from J; bases not matched to a gene: 9. CDR3 coding DNA: TGTGCCAGCAGTACGTGGGACAGGGACCGGGAGACCCAGTACTTC. Its translation is CASSTWDRDRETQYF.

The rearrangement links TRBV9 to TRBJ1-2, with unresolved D. CDR1 SGDLS and CDR2 YYNGEE come from the germline V gene. V shed 2 bases and J shed 6 bases, with 11 bases lying between them. The CDR3 runs to 13 residues. The CDR3 DNA reads as TGTGCCAGCAGCGTTTCCCCCGGGAATGGCTACACCTTC. Translating it yields CASSVSPGNGYTF.

The chain couples TRBV18 to TRBJ1-2; 7 bases are a match to TRBD1. V shed 6 bases and J 2 bases; nucleotides not matched to a gene: 9. From germline, CDR1 is KGHSH and CDR2 LQKENI. The CDR3 length is 15 residues. The CDR3 here is CASSLSTGTNYGYTF. CDR3 in DNA: TGTGCCAGCTCCCTGTCGACAGGGACGAACTATGGCTACACCTTC.

The rearrangement uses TRBV10-3 and TRBJ1-3; 7 bases agree with TRBD1. The junction had 3 bases not matched to a gene; V was cut back by 4 bases and J by 0 bases. The CDR3 spans 15 residues. CDR1 ENHRY and CDR2 SYGVKD come from the germline V gene. The CDR3 reads CAISGQGFSGNTIYF. DNA of the CDR3: TGTGCCATCAGTGGACAGGGTTTCTCTGGAAACACCATATATTTT.

The rearrangement uses TRBV18 and TRBJ1-4, with TRBD1 identical over 9 bases. The ends lost 0 bases at V and 7 bases at J; junction bases unmatched: 3. From germline, CDR1 is KGHSH and CDR2 LQKENI. The CDR3 length is 15 residues. This CDR3 reads CASSPPQGAGEKLFF. The CDR3 DNA is TGTGCCAGCTCACCACCACAGGGGGCGGGTGAAAAACTGTTTTTT.

V usage is TRBV4-1 and J usage is TRBJ1-1, with a tentative D call TRBD1 (6 bases). This CDR3 spans 13 amino acids. Trimming left V 10 bases short and J 4 bases short, with 16 bases between. The germline gives CDR1 MGHRA, CDR2 YSYEKL. The CDR3, as DNA: TGCGCCACCGGGCGGGGGGCGAGCACTGAAGCTTTCTTT. It translates to CATGRGASTEAFF.

The chain carries TRBV7-8 and TRBJ2-7; D not certain. The germline V and J ends were trimmed by 1 base and 0 bases, with 13 bases remaining between them. The CDR3 runs 16 residues. Germline V gene sequence: CDR1 SGHVS, CDR2 FQNEAQ. Here the CDR3 DNA reads TGTGCCAGCAGCTTAGTAGGCTCCCCGGGCTCCTACGAGCAGTACTTC. It specifies CASSLVGSPGSYEQYF.

The V gene is TRBV15, the J gene TRBJ2-1; 12 nucleotides align to TRBD2. The CDR3 has 16 amino acids. The germline gives CDR1 LNHNV, CDR2 YYDKDF (reference sequence). Trimming cost V 1 base and J 4 bases; bases outside gene matches: 2. CDR3 in amino acids: CATSRGLAGEYNEQFF. In DNA, the CDR3 is TGTGCCACCAGCAGAGGACTAGCGGGGGAGTACAATGAGCAGTTCTTC.

The chain joins TRBV6-6 to TRBJ1-3; 7 nucleotides agree with TRBD1. The V gene's germline CDR1 is MNHNY and CDR2 SVGAGI (reference sequence). The CDR3 is 14 residues long. J gave up 4 bases and V 5 bases, and 5 bases lay outside the gene matches. CDR3 region: CASSRDSQGNTIYF. The DNA of the CDR3 is TGTGCCAGCAGTCGGGACAGCCAAGGAAACACCATATATTTT.

This clone was found many times. V and J are TRBV15 and TRBJ2-1; 7 positions agree with TRBD2. Germline CDR1 and CDR2: LNHNV and YYDKDF (reference sequence). The V gene end was trimmed by 5 bases and the J gene end by 7 bases; junction bases not matched to a gene: 14. The CDR3 has 16 residues. This chain's CDR3 is CATSGGLGGLLNEQFF. The CDR3 nucleotides read TGTGCCACCAGCGGGGGACTGGGGGGACTATTGAATGAGCAGTTCTTC.

The chain carries TRBV29-1 and TRBJ2-5, with D possibly being TRBD2 (5 bases). Trimming stripped 7 bases from V and 3 bases from J, with 12 bases between. The CDR3 is 12 amino acids. Looked up from germline, CDR1 is SQVTM and CDR2 is ANQGSEA. CDR3 sequence (DNA): TGCAGCGCCTGGATGCGGGAAGAGACCCAGTACTTC. This encodes CSAWMREETQYF.

This clone was picked up many times. The rearrangement joins TRBV4-1 to TRBJ1-2; D may be TRBD1 (5 bases). CDR3 size: 17 residues. Germline loops: CDR1 MGHRA, CDR2 YSYEKL. The V gene lost 1 base and the J gene lost 7 bases, with 22 bases spanning the gap. In nucleotides, the CDR3 is TGCGCCAGCAGCCAAGGGGGACTAAGGCAGGGAAGGACTGGCTACACCTTC. Translated, it gives CASSQGGLRQGRTGYTF.

In this sample, this clone turned up once. The CDR3 nucleotides are TGTGCCAGCAGCCTCAGCGGGGGGGCCAGGAATGAGCAGTTCTTC. Protein: CASSLSGGARNEQFF. The gene calls are TRBV9 and TRBJ2-1, with TRBD2 matching 10 bases. After removal of 4 bases from V and 7 bases from J, the junction contained 8 bases not matched to a gene. CDR3 length: 15 amino acids. CDR1 SGDLS and CDR2 YYNGEE come from the germline V gene.

This clone was seen more than once but under ten times. CDR3 region: CACPAGGTEAFF. Here the CDR3 DNA reads TGTGCCTGCCCGGCAGGAGGGACTGAAGCTTTCTTT. The chain joins TRBV2 to TRBJ1-1; the D is unclear. Trimming removed 11 bases at V and 5 bases at J, with 15 bases between. This CDR3 contains 12 residues. Germline V CDR1 and CDR2: SNHLY, FYNNEI.

This chain uses TRBV6-5 with TRBJ1-2; the match to TRBD1 covers 7 bases. The CDR3 contains 15 residues. The junction had 15 bases not matched to a gene; V was cut back by 7 bases and J by 7 bases. Germline-derived CDR1 and CDR2 are MNHEY and SVGAGI. CDR3 sequence: CASTQSDTGTAGYTF. CDR3 DNA sequence: TGTGCCAGCACCCAATCGGATACAGGGACAGCTGGCTACACCTTC.

This chain uses TRBV7-2 with TRBJ1-2; D is ambiguous. Trimming shortened V by 3 bases and J by 1 base, and 9 bases separated the two germline ends. The CDR3 extends over 14 amino acids. Germline V CDR1 and CDR2: SGHTA, FQGNSA. The CDR3 sequence is CASSLEVFNYGYTF. In nucleotides, the CDR3 is TGTGCCAGCAGCTTGGAGGTCTTTAACTATGGCTACACCTTC.

V and J are TRBV10-2 and TRBJ1-6, with TRBD1 matching 8 bases. CDR1 and CDR2 from the germline V gene are WSHSY and SAAADI. V shed 3 bases and J 1 base; nucleotides not matched to a gene: 5. The CDR3 extends over 17 amino acids. This CDR3 is CASSEVGQGSYNSPLHF. CDR3 sequence (DNA): TGCGCCAGCAGTGAAGTAGGACAGGGTTCCTATAATTCACCCCTCCACTTT.

Only one count was recorded for this clone. The J gene is TRBJ1-2, the V gene TRBV20-1; D might be TRBD1 (6 bases). The CDR3 sequence is 12 residues long. V was trimmed by 4 bases and J by 8 bases, leaving 14 bases between them. The V gene's germline CDR1 is DFQATT and CDR2 SNEGSKA (reference sequence). This chain's CDR3 is CSATEQGGGYTF. CDR3 in DNA: TGCAGTGCTACTGAACAGGGCGGAGGCTACACCTTC.

The rearrangement joins TRBV7-3 to TRBJ2-5, with D possibly TRBD2 on 7 matching bases. Germline V lookup: CDR1 SGHTA, CDR2 FQGTGA. V was trimmed by 2 bases and J by 5 bases, leaving 15 bases between them. CDR3 size: 15 residues. In DNA, the CDR3 is TGTGCCAGCAGCTTAGGGGGGGCCCGGGAGGAGACCCAGTACTTC. As protein: CASSLGGAREETQYF.

The J gene is TRBJ2-1, the V gene TRBV11-2; 7 nucleotides match TRBD1. The V segment lost 5 bases and the J segment 9 bases; nucleotides outside the gene matches: 7. Per germline, CDR1 SGHAT and CDR2 FQNNGV. The CDR3 extends over 13 amino acids. The CDR3 region is CASSPNRGSEQFF. CDR3 nucleotide sequence: TGTGCCAGCAGCCCAAACAGGGGCAGTGAGCAGTTCTTC.

The rearrangement joins TRBV19 to TRBJ2-1, with 9 bases aligning to TRBD2. The V gene's germline CDR1 is LNHDA and CDR2 SQIVND (reference sequence). This CDR3 is 15 amino acids long. With 3 bases clipped from V and 3 bases from J, the junction kept 3 bases outside the gene matches. The CDR3 loop is CASSIGTSNYNEQFF. In DNA form, the CDR3 reads TGTGCCAGTAGTATTGGGACTAGCAACTACAATGAGCAGTTCTTC.

The chain couples TRBV6-5 to TRBJ1-4; D is unclear. The CDR3 sequence is 15 residues long. Germline V gene data show CDR1 as MNHEY and CDR2 as SVGAGI. The germline V and J ends were trimmed by 4 bases and 0 bases, with 9 bases remaining between them. For the CDR3, the DNA is TGTGCCAGCAGTTTGTACAGAGCAACTAATGAAAAACTGTTTTTT. It is translated as CASSLYRATNEKLFF.

This chain links TRBV4-2 with TRBJ2-5, with D perhaps matching TRBD1 (5 bases). CDR3 length: 13 amino acids. Trimming took 9 bases from V and 2 from J, leaving 13 bases between them. CDR1 is LGHNA, CDR2 YNFKEQ, per germline. CDR3 sequence reads: CASSGHPQETQYF. The CDR3 coding sequence is TGTGCCAGTAGTGGACATCCTCAAGAGACCCAGTACTTC.